Listed below are T cell receptor beta chains from one sample, sequenced in a study of cytomegalovirus exposure and HLA in healthy donors. TCRdb keeps only in-frame clones here, not all; method: immunoSEQ multiplex PCR. The table includes fewer than 150,000 clones, approximately 76% detected once. The material sequenced was PBMCs. Every receptor here comes from a man between 45 and 60 years old in good health and CMV-seropositive. Each CDR3 is given with its conserved first and last residue. Size is omitted from some rows. Given values are once, few, many or a class for expanded clones.

CDR3aa: CASSSSGRRGSYEQYF
j_gene: TRBJ2-7
v_gene: TRBV11-2
abundance: -
len: 16

CDR3aa: CASSARGNMNTEAFF
j_gene: TRBJ1-1
v_gene: TRBV6-5
abundance: few
len: 15

CDR3aa: CAGSYSRVYNEQFF
j_gene: TRBJ2-1
v_gene: TRBV6-5
abundance: -
len: 14

CDR3aa: CASSQGTANTEAFF
j_gene: TRBJ1-1
v_gene: TRBV4-3
abundance: -
len: 14

CDR3aa: CASSSAGGPFFDTDTQYF
j_gene: TRBJ2-3
v_gene: TRBV18
abundance: -
len: 18

CDR3aa: CASSLGQGVFEQYF
j_gene: TRBJ2-7
v_gene: TRBV5-4
abundance: few
len: 14

CDR3aa: CASSPPGGDNEQFF
j_gene: TRBJ2-1
v_gene: TRBV7-9
abundance: -
len: 14

CDR3aa: CASSPGLLYSYNEQFF
j_gene: TRBJ2-1
v_gene: TRBV19
abundance: once
len: 16

CDR3aa: CASSPDRGLETQYF
j_gene: TRBJ2-5
v_gene: TRBV5-1
abundance: -
len: 14

CDR3aa: CASSLDRQAGEQYF
j_gene: TRBJ2-7
v_gene: TRBV27
abundance: -
len: 14

CDR3aa: CASSHRHRDTEAFF
j_gene: TRBJ1-1
v_gene: TRBV11-3
abundance: -
len: 14

CDR3aa: CASSPGQANTEAFF
j_gene: TRBJ1-1
v_gene: TRBV18
abundance: -
len: 14

CDR3aa: CASSYDGGTANTEAFF
j_gene: TRBJ1-1
v_gene: TRBV6-5
abundance: few
len: 16

CDR3aa: CASSALQGAISGANVLTF
j_gene: TRBJ2-6
v_gene: TRBV5-1
abundance: once
len: 18

CDR3aa: CAISEPRQGTGYTF
j_gene: TRBJ1-2
v_gene: TRBV10-3
abundance: -
len: 14

CDR3aa: CASSEAGGKDRGTNYGYTF
j_gene: TRBJ1-2
v_gene: TRBV21-1
abundance: -
len: 19

CDR3aa: CASSLSGTPYNEQFF
j_gene: TRBJ2-1
v_gene: TRBV7-9
abundance: -
len: 15

CDR3aa: CASSLLNEQFF
j_gene: TRBJ2-1
v_gene: TRBV7-2
abundance: -
len: 11

CDR3aa: CASDGTGGSGGYTF
j_gene: TRBJ1-2
v_gene: TRBV6-1
abundance: -
len: 14

CDR3aa: CASSFRGTGLYEQYF
j_gene: TRBJ2-7
v_gene: TRBV5-6
abundance: -
len: 15

CDR3aa: CASSLVPGKDTEAFF
j_gene: TRBJ1-1
v_gene: TRBV28
abundance: -
len: 15

CDR3aa: CASHRGTGELFF
j_gene: TRBJ2-2
v_gene: TRBV18
abundance: -
len: 12

CDR3aa: CASSSTSQVTYEQYF
j_gene: TRBJ2-7
v_gene: TRBV2
abundance: -
len: 15

CDR3aa: CASSTLAGGELFF
j_gene: TRBJ2-2
v_gene: TRBV19
abundance: -
len: 13

CDR3aa: CASSMGDRVYGYTF
j_gene: TRBJ1-2
v_gene: TRBV19
abundance: once
len: 14

CDR3aa: CASSSGESGSYTF
j_gene: TRBJ1-2
v_gene: TRBV7-9
abundance: -
len: 13

CDR3aa: CASGDNLNSPLHF
j_gene: TRBJ1-6
v_gene: TRBV2
abundance: -
len: 13

CDR3aa: CASSYFEGVDTEAFF
j_gene: TRBJ1-1
v_gene: TRBV2
abundance: -
len: 15

CDR3aa: CASSSTVMNTEAFF
j_gene: TRBJ1-1
v_gene: TRBV27
abundance: -
len: 14

CDR3aa: CSVVRGGVNTEAFF
j_gene: TRBJ1-1
v_gene: TRBV29-1
abundance: -
len: 14

CDR3aa: CASSPRGAYYGYTF
j_gene: TRBJ1-2
v_gene: TRBV27
abundance: -
len: 14

CDR3aa: CASRRRGETQYF
j_gene: TRBJ2-5
v_gene: TRBV11-3
abundance: -
len: 12

CDR3aa: CASISSGGPWDTQYF
j_gene: TRBJ2-3
v_gene: TRBV5-1
abundance: -
len: 15

CDR3aa: CASSFGVTAGGGTDTQYF
j_gene: TRBJ2-3
v_gene: TRBV5-1
abundance: few
len: 18

CDR3aa: CASSKALRVRISGANVLTF
j_gene: TRBJ2-6
v_gene: TRBV21-1
abundance: once
len: 19

CDR3aa: CASSLQRGDTSGANVLTF
j_gene: TRBJ2-6
v_gene: TRBV7-6
abundance: -
len: 18

CDR3aa: CASRQGWNEQYF
j_gene: TRBJ2-7
v_gene: TRBV10-2
abundance: -
len: 12

CDR3aa: CASSIGGLGNQPQHF
j_gene: TRBJ1-5
v_gene: TRBV19
abundance: -
len: 15

CDR3aa: CASSYGSGADQPQHF
j_gene: TRBJ1-5
v_gene: TRBV6-5
abundance: -
len: 15

CDR3aa: CASSVSENTEAFF
j_gene: TRBJ1-1
v_gene: TRBV6-1
abundance: few
len: 13

CDR3aa: CASSGSTGSQEPQHF
j_gene: TRBJ1-5
v_gene: TRBV10-2
abundance: -
len: 15

CDR3aa: CASSLGVRSNTEAFF
j_gene: TRBJ1-1
v_gene: TRBV7-2
abundance: once
len: 15

CDR3aa: CASSPAGTGGAKEQYF
j_gene: TRBJ2-7
v_gene: TRBV18
abundance: -
len: 16

CDR3aa: CASSGALRETQYF
j_gene: TRBJ2-5
v_gene: TRBV7-9
abundance: -
len: 13

CDR3aa: CASSLDRGVNEQFF
j_gene: TRBJ2-1
v_gene: TRBV5-1
abundance: -
len: 14

CDR3aa: CASSTRGTGGYEQYF
j_gene: TRBJ2-7
v_gene: TRBV9
abundance: few
len: 15

CDR3aa: CASSAGDLLNTEAFF
j_gene: TRBJ1-1
v_gene: TRBV5-4
abundance: -
len: 15

CDR3aa: CASSDWQNTEAFF
j_gene: TRBJ1-1
v_gene: TRBV10-2
abundance: -
len: 13

CDR3aa: CATRTAGSYNEQFF
j_gene: TRBJ2-1
v_gene: TRBV15
abundance: -
len: 14

CDR3aa: CASSTPDSENYNEQFF
j_gene: TRBJ2-1
v_gene: TRBV19
abundance: few
len: 16

CDR3aa: CASSEGGRRNQPQHF
j_gene: TRBJ1-5
v_gene: TRBV10-2
abundance: -
len: 15

CDR3aa: CASSLVGQKTQPQHF
j_gene: TRBJ1-5
v_gene: TRBV27
abundance: -
len: 15

CDR3aa: CASGLLRGQETQYF
j_gene: TRBJ2-5
v_gene: TRBV27
abundance: -
len: 14

CDR3aa: CASSLGGRGAEAFF
j_gene: TRBJ1-1
v_gene: TRBV11-2
abundance: -
len: 14

CDR3aa: CASSLGQIYEQYF
j_gene: TRBJ2-7
v_gene: TRBV5-1
abundance: -
len: 13

CDR3aa: CASSSQGHSTNEKLFF
j_gene: TRBJ1-4
v_gene: TRBV13
abundance: -
len: 16